This is a list of T cell receptor beta chains from one sample in a study of shared clonotypes between healthy human individuals. Sequencing was performed with immunoSEQ multiplex PCR; in TCRdb, only in-frame clones are kept and a portion is missing. There are about 1.5 million clones in the sample; approximately 98% occur only once, and about 0.42% lies in the top ten. Sequencing was performed on naive CD4+ T cells sorted from blood. The receptors derive from a man under 40 in good health. The CDR3 runs from the conserved cysteine through the conserved F or W. The order of the fields is V gene, CDR3 protein.

TRBV27	CASSLRLPGNTIYF
TRBV2	CASSESPPTYNEQFF
TRBV7-2	CASSSRQTVTYEQYF
TRBV5-1	CASSPGQSTDTQYF
TRBV19	CASTLAGGPSTGANVLTF
TRBV4-3	CASSQDAAVQQYF
TRBV28	CASRSRGNQPQHF
TRBV5-1	CASMKGEGTGELFF
TRBV10-3	CAISESIQGSEQYF
TRBV7-9	CASSLRRGSYNEQFF
TRBV6-5	CASSYWRGETQYF
TRBV30	CAWELGLAGTYEQYF
TRBV28	CATTLAGSSKTQYF
TRBV5-1	CASMAGLDTGELFF
TRBV6-5	CASSYTSGIYEQYF
TRBV5-1	CASSITSQRGELFF
TRBV28	CASSLYPPVGVANTGELFF
TRBV4-1	CASSQYRAVGHRSEQFF
TRBV28	CASSRVRLSSGNTIYF
TRBV7-8	CASSKMGRADSNQPQHF
TRBV19	CASSINYEQYF
TRBV5-4	CASSLDRGFYGYTF
TRBV19	CASSIFGALGYEQYF
TRBV5-4	CASSSRLAGSFASGELFF
TRBV2	CASLGHPNTEAFF
TRBV19	CASSIGGRRNGYTF
TRBV5-1	CASSLFGTVMGTSGTHEQYF